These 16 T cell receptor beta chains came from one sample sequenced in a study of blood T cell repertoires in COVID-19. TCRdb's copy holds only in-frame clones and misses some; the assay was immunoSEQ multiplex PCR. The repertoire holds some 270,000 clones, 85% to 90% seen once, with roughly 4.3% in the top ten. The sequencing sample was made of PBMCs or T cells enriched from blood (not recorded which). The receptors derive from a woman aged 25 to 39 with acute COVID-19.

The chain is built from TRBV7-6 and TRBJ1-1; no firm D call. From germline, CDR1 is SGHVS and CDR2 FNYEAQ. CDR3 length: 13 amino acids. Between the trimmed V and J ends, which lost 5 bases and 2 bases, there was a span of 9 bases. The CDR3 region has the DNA TGTGCCAGCAGCCTGACACATAACACTGAAGCTTTCTTT. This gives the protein CASSLTHNTEAFF.

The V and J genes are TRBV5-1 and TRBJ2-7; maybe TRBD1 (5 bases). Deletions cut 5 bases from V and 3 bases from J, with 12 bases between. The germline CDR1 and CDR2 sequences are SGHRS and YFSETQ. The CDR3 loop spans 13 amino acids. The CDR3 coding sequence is TGCGCCAGCAGACAGGACGGCGTCTACGAGCAGTACTTC. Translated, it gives CASRQDGVYEQYF.

CDR3 nucleotide sequence: TGTGCCAGCAGTTACTCTGGCGGGGCCTACAATGAGCAGTTCTTC. Its protein is CASSYSGGAYNEQFF. J is TRBJ2-1 and V is TRBV6-5; D might be TRBD2 (6 bases). Germline V gives CDR1 MNHEY, CDR2 SVGAGI. V was clipped by 0 bases and J by 2 bases, with 8 bases between them. CDR3 size: 15 residues.

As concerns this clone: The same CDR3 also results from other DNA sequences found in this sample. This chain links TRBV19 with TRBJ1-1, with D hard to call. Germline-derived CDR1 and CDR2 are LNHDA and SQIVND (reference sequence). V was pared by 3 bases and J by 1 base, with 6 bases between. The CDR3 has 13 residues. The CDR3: CASSIQKNTEAFF. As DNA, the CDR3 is TGTGCCAGTAGTATCCAGAAGAACACTGAAGCTTTCTTT.

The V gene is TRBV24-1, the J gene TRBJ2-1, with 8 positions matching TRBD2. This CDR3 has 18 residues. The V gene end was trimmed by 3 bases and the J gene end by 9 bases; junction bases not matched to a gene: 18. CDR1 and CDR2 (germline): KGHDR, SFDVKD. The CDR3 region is CATSDPNTVYALAGEQFF. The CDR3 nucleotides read TGTGCCACCAGTGATCCGAATACAGTTTACGCCCTAGCGGGTGAGCAGTTCTTC.

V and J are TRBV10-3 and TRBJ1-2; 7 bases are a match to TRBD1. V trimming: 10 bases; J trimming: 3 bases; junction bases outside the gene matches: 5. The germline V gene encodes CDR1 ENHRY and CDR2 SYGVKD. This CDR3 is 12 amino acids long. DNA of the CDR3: TGTGCCAGCCGGCAGGGGGACTATGGCTACACCTTC. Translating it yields CASRQGDYGYTF.

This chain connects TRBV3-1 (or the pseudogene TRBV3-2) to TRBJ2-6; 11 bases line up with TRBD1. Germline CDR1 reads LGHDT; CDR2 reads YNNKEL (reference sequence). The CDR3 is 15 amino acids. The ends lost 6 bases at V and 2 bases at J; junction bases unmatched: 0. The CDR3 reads CASRDRGPGANVLTF. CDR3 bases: TGTGCCAGCAGGGACAGGGGGCCTGGGGCCAACGTCCTGACTTTC.

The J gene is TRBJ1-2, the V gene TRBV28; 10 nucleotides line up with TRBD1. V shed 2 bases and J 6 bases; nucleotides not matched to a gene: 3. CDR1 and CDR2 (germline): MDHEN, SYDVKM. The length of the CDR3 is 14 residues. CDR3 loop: CASSLHGQGDGYTF. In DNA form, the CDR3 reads TGTGCCAGCAGTTTACATGGACAGGGGGATGGCTACACCTTC.

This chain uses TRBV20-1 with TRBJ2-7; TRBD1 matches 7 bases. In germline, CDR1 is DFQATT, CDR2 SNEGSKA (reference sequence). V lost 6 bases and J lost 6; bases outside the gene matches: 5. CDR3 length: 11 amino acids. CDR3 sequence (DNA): TGCAGTGCCTGGGACAGAGGCGAGCAGTACTTC. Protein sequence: CSAWDRGEQYF.

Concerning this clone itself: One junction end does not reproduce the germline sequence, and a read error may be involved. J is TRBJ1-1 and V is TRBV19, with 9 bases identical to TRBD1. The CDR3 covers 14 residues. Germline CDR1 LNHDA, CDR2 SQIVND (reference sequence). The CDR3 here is CASRGQGTTTEAFF. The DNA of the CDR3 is TGTGCTAGTAGGGGACAGGGAACAACCACTGAAGCTTTCTTT.

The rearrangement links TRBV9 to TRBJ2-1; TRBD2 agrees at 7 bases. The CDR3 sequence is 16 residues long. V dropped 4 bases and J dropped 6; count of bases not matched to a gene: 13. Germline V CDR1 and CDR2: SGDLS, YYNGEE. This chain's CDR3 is CASSPPAGENFNEQFF. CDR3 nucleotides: TGTGCCAGCAGCCCCCCGGCGGGAGAGAATTTCAATGAGCAGTTCTTC. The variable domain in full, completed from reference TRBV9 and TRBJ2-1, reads DSGVTQTPKHLITATGQRVTLRCSPRSGDLSVYWYQQSLDQGLQFLIQYYNGEERAKGNILERFSAQQFPDLHSELNLSSLELGDSALYFCASSPPAGENFNEQFFGPGTRLTVL.

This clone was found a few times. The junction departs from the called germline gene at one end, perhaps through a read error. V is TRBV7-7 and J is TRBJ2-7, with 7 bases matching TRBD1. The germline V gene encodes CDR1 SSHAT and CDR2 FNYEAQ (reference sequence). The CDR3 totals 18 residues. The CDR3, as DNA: TGTGCTAGCAGCTTAGTAGGAGGACAGGTACCGAGCTCCTACGAGCAGTACTTC. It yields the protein CASSLVGGQVPSSYEQYF.

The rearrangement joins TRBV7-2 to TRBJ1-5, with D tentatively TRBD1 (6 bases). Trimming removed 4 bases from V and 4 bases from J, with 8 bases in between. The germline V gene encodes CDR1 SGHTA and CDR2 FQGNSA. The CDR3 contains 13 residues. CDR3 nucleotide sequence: TGTGCCAGCAGCTGGACAGAGAATCAGCCCCAGCATTTT. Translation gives CASSWTENQPQHF.

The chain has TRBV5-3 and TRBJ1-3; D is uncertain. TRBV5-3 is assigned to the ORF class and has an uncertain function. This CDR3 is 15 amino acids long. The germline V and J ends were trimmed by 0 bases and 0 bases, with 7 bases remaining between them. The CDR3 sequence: CARSLEWSSGNTIYF. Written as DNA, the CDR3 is TGTGCCAGAAGCTTGGAGTGGAGCTCTGGAAACACCATATATTTT.

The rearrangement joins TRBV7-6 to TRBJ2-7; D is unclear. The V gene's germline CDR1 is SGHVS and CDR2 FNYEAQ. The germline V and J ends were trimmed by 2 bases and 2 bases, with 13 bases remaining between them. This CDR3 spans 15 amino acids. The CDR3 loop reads CASSLRHQGPYEQYF. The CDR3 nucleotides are TGTGCCAGCAGCTTACGACATCAAGGTCCCTACGAGCAGTACTTC.

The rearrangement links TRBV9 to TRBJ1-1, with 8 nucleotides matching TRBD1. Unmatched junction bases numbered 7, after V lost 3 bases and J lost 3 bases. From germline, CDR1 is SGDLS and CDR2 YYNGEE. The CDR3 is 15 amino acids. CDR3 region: CASSDPRGPDTEAFF. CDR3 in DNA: TGTGCCAGCAGCGATCCCAGGGGGCCGGACACTGAAGCTTTCTTT.